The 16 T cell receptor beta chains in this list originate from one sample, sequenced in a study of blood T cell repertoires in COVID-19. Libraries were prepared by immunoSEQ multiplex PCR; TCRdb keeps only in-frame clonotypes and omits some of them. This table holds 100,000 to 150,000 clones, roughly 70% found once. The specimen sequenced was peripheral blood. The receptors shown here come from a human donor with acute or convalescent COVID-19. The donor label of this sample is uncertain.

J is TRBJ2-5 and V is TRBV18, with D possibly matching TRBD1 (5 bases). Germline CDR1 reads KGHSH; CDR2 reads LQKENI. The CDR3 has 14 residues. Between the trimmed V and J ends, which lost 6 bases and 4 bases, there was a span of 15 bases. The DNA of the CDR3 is TGTGCCAGCTCCCCCGGACATCCTCGAGAGACCCAGTACTTC. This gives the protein CASSPGHPRETQYF.

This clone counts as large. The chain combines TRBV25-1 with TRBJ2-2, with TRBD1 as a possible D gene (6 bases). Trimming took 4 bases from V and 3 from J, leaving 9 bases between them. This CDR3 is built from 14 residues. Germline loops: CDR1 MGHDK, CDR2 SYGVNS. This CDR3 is CASSGAGDTGELFF. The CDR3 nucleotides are TGTGCCAGCAGTGGAGCAGGGGACACCGGGGAGCTGTTTTTT.

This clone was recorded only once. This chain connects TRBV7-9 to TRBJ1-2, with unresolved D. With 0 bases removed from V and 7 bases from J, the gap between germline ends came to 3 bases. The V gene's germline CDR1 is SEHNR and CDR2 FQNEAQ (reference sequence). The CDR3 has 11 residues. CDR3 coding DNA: TGTGCCAGCAGCTTAGCCGGTGGCTACACCTTC. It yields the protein CASSLAGGYTF.

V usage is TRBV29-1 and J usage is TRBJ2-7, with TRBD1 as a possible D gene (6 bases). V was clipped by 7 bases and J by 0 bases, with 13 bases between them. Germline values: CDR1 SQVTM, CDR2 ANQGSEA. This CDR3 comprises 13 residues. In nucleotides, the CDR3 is TGCAGCGCCCTAGGACAGAACTCCTACGAGCAGTACTTC. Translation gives CSALGQNSYEQYF.

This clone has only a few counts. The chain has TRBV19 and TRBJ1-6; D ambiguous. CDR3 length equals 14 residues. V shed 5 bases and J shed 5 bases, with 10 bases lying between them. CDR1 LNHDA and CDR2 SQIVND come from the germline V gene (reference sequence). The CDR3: CASSGRSDNSPLHF. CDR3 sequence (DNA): TGTGCCAGTAGTGGGAGGTCGGATAATTCACCCCTCCACTTT.

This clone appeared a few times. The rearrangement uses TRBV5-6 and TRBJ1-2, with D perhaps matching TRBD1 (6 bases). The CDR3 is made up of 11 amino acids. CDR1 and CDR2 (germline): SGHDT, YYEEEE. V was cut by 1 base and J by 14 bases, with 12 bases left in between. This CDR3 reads CASSLYRVQTF. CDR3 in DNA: TGTGCCAGCAGCTTGTACAGGGTACAGACCTTC.

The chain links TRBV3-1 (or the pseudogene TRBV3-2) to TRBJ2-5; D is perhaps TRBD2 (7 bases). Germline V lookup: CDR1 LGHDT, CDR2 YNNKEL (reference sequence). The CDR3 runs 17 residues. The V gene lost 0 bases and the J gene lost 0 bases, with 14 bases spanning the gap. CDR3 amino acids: CASSQDQGTTNQETQYF. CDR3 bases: TGTGCCAGCAGCCAAGATCAGGGGACTACCAACCAAGAGACCCAGTACTTC.

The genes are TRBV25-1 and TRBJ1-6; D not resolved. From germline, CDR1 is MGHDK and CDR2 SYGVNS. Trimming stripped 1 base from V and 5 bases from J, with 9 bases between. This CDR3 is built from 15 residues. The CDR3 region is CASSESVGNNSPLHF. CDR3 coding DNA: TGTGCCAGCAGTGAATCGGTCGGGAATAATTCACCCCTCCACTTT.

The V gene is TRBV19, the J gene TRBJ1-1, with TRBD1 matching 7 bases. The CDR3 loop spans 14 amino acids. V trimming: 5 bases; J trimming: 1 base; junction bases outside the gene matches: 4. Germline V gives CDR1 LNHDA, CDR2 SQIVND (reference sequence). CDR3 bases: TGTGCCAGTAGTTTGGGACAGACGAACACTGAAGCTTTCTTT. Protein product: CASSLGQTNTEAFF. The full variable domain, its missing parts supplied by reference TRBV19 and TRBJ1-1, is DGGITQSPKYLFRKEGQNVTLSCEQNLNHDAMYWYRQDPGQGLRLIYYSQIVNDFQKGDIAEGYSVSREKKESFPLTVTSAQKNPTAFYLCASSLGQTNTEAFFGQGTRLTVV.

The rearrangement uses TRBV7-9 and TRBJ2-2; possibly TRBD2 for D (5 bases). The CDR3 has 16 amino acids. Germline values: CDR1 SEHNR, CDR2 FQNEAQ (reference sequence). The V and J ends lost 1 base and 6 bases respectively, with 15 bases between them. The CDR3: CASSLGGRGSAGELFF. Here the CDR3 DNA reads TGTGCCAGCAGCTTAGGAGGTCGGGGATCTGCCGGGGAGCTGTTTTTT.

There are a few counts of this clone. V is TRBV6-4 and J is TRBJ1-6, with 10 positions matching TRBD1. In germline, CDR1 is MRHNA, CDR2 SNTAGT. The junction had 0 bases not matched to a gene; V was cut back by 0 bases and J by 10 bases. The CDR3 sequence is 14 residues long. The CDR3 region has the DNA TGTGCCAGCAGTGACTCGACAGGGGGCTCACCCCTCCACTTT. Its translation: CASSDSTGGSPLHF.

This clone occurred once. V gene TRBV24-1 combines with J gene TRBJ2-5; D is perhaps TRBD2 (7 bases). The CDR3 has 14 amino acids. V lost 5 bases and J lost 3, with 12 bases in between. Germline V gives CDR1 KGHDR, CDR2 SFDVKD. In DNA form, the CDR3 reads TGTGCCACCAGTGTGGGGGGGCCCAAAGAGACCCAGTACTTC. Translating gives CATSVGGPKETQYF.

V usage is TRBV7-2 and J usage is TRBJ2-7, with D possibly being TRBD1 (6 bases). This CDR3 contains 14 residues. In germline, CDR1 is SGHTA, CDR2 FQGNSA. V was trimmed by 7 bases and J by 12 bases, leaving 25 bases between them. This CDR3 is CASTPTGPNGLLYF. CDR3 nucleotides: TGTGCCAGCACCCCGACAGGACCAAACGGACTCCTGTACTTC. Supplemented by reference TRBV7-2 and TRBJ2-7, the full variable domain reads GAGVSQSPSNKVTEKGKDVELRCDPISGHTALYWYRQSLGQGLEFLIYFQGNSAPDKSGLPSDRFSAERTGGSVSTLTIQRTQQEDSAVYLCASTPTGPNGLLYFGPGTRLTVT.

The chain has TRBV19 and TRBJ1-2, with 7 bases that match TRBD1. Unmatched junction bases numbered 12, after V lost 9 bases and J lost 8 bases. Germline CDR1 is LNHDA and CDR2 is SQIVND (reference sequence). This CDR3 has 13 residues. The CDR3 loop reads CASSRGQGQGYTF. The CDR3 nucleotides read TGTGCCAGCTCGAGGGGGCAGGGGCAAGGCTACACCTTC.

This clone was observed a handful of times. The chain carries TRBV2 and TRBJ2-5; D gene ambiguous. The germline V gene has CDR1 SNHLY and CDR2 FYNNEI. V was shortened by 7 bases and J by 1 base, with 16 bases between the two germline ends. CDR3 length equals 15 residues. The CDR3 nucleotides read TGTGCCAGCATGTCGGTCTACGTCGGCCAAGAGACCCAGTACTTC. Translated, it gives CASMSVYVGQETQYF.

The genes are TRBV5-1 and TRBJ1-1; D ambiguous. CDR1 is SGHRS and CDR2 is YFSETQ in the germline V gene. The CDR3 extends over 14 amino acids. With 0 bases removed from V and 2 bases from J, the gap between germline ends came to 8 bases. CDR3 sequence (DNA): TGCGCCAGCAGCTTGGGGACGGGAAACACTGAAGCTTTCTTT. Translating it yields CASSLGTGNTEAFF. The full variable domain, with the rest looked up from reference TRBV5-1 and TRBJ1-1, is KAGVTQTPRYLIKTRGQQVTLSCSPISGHRSVSWYQQTPGQGLQFLFEYFSETQRNKGNFPGRFSGRQFSNSRSEMNVSTLELGDSALYLCASSLGTGNTEAFFGQGTRLTVV.